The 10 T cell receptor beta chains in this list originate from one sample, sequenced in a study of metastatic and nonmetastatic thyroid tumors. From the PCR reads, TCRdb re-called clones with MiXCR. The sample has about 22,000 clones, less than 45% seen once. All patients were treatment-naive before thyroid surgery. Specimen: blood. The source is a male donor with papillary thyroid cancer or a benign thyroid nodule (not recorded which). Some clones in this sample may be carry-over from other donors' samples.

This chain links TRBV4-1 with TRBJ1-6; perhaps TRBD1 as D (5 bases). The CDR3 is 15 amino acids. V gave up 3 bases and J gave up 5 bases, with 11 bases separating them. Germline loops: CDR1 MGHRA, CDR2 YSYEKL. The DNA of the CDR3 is TGCGCCAGCAGCCAGCTGGGGACTAATAATTCACCCCTCCACTTT. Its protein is CASSQLGTNNSPLHF.

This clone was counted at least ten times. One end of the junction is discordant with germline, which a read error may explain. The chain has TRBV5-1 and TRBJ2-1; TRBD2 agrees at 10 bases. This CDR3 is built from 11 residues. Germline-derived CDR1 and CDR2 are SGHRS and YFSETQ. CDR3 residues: CASSGGLAEDF. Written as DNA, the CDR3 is TGCGCCAGCAGCGGAGGACTAGCGGAAGACTTC.

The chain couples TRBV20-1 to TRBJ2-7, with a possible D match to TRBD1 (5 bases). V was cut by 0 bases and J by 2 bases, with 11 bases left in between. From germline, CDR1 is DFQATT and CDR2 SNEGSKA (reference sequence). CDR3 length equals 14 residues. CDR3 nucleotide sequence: TGCAGTGCTAGAGATCCGACAGTTACCTACGAGCAGTACTTC. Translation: CSARDPTVTYEQYF.

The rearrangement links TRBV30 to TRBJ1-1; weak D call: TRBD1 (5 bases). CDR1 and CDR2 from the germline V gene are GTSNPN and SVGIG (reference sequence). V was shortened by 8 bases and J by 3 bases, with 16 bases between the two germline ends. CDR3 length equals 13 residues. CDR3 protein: CAGRGRVDTEAFF. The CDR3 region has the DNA TGTGCCGGACGCGGCAGGGTGGACACTGAAGCTTTCTTT.

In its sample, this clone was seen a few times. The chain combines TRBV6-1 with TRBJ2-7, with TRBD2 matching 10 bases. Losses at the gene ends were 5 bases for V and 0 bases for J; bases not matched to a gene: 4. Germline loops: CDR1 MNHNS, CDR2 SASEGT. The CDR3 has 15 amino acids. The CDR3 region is CASSNGLADSYEQYF. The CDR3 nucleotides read TGTGCCAGCAGTAATGGACTAGCGGACTCCTACGAGCAGTACTTC.

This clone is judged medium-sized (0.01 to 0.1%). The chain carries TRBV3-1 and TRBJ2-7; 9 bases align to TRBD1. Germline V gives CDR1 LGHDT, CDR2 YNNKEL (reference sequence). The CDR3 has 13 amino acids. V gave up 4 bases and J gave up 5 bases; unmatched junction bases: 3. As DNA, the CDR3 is TGTGCCAGCAGCCGGGACAGGGACCACGAGCAGTACTTC. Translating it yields CASSRDRDHEQYF.

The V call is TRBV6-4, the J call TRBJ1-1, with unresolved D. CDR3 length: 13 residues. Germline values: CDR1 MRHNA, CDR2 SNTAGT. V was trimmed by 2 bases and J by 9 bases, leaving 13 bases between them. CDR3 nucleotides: TGTGCCAGCAGTGACGATACAGCCGGCAAAGCTTTCTTT. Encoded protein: CASSDDTAGKAFF.

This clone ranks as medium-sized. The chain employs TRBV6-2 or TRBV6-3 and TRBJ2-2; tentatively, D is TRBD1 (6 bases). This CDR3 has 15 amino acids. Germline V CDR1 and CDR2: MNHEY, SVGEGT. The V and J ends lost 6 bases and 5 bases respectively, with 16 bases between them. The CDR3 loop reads CASSMILRGTGELFF. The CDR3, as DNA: TGTGCCAGCAGCATGATTCTTAGGGGGACCGGGGAGCTGTTTTTT.

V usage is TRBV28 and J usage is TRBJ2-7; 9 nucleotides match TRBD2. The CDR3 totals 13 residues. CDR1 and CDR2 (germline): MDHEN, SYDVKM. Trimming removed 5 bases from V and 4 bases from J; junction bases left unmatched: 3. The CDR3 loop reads CASSAGGWYEQYF. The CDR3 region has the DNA TGTGCCAGCAGTGCGGGGGGGTGGTACGAGCAGTACTTC.

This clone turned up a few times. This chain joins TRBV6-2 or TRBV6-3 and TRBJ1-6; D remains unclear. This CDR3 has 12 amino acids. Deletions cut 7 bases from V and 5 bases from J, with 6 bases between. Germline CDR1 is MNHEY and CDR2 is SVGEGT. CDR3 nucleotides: TGTGCCAGCACGGGGAATAATTCACCCCTCCACTTT. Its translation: CASTGNNSPLHF.